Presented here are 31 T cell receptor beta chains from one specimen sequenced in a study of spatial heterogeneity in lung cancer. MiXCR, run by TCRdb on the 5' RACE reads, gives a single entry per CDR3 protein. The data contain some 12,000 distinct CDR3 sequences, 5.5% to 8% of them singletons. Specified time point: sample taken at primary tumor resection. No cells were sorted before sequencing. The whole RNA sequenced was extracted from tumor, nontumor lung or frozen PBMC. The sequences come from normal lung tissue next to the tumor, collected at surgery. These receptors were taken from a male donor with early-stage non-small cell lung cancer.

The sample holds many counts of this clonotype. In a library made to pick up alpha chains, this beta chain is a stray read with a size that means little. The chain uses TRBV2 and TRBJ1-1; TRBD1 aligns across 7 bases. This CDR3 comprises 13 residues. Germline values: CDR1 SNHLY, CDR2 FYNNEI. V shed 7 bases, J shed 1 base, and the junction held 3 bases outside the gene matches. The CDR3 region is CASKGQTNTEAFF. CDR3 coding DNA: TGTGCCAGCAAGGGACAGACGAACACTGAAGCTTTCTTT.

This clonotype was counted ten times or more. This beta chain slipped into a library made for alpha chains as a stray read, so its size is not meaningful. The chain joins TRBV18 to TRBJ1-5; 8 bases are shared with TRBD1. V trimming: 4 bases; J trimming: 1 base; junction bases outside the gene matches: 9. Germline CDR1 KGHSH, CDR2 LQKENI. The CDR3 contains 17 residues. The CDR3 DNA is TGTGCCAGCTCACTCGGACAGGGCGGGGTCAGCAATCAGCCCCAGCATTTT. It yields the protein CASSLGQGGVSNQPQHF.

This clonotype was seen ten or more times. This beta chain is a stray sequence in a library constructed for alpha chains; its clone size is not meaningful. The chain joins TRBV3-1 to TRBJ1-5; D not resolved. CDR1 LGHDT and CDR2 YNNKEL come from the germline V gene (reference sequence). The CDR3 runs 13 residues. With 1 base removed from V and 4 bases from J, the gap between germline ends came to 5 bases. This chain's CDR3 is CASSQGRNQPQHF. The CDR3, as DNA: TGTGCCAGCAGCCAAGGACGGAATCAGCCCCAGCATTTT.

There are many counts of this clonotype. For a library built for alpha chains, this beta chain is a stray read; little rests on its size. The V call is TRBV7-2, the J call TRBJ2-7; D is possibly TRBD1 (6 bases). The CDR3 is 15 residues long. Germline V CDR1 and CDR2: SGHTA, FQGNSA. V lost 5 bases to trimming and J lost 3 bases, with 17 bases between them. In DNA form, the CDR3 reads TGTGCCAGCAGCCCGGTCTGGGCAGGGGACTACGAGCAGTACTTC. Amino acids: CASSPVWAGDYEQYF.

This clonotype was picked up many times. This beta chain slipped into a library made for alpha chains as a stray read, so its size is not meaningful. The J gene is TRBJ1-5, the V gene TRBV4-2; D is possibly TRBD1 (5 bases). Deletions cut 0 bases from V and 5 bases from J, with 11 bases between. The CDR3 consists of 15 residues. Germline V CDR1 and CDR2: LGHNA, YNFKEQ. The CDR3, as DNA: TGTGCCAGCAGCCAAGATTGGGACTTCGATCAGCCCCAGCATTTT. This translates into CASSQDWDFDQPQHF.

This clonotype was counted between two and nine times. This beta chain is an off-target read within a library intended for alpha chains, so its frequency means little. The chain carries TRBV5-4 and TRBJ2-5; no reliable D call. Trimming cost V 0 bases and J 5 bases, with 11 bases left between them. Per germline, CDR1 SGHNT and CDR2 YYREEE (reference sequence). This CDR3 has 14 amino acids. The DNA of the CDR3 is TGTGCCAGCAGCTTGGCGGCAGGTAGTGAGACCCAGTACTTC. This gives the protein CASSLAAGSETQYF.

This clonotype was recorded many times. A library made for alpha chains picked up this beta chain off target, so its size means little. The CDR3 loop is CASSGQGGDYNEQFF. The CDR3 DNA sequence: TGTGCCAGCAGTGGACAGGGAGGGGACTACAATGAGCAGTTCTTC. The genes are TRBV6-4 and TRBJ2-1, with D perhaps assigned TRBD1 or TRBD2 (7 bases each). This CDR3 comprises 15 residues. The germline V gene encodes CDR1 MRHNA and CDR2 SNTAGT. Between the trimmed V and J ends, which lost 4 bases and 3 bases, there was a span of 13 bases.

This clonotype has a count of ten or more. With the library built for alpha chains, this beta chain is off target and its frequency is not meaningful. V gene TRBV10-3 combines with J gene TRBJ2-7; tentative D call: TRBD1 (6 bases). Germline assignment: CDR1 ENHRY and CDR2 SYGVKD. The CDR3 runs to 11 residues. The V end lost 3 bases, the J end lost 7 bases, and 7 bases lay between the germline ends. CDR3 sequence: CAISERGEQYF. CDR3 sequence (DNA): TGTGCCATCAGTGAAAGGGGGGAGCAGTACTTC.

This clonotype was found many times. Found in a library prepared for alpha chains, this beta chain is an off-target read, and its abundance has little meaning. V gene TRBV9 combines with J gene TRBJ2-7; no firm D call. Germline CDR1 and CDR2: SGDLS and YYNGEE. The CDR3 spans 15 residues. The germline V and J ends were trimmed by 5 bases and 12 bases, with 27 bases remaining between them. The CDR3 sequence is CASSDPPPWTRKGYF. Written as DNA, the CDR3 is TGTGCCAGCAGTGACCCTCCCCCTTGGACCAGAAAGGGGTACTTC.

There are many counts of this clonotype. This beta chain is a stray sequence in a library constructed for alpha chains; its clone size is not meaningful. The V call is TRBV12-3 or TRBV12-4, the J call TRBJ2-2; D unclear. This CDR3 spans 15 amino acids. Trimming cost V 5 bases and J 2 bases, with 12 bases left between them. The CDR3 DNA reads TGTGCCAGCAGTCGGACGGTGATCAACACCGGGGAGCTGTTTTTT. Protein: CASSRTVINTGELFF.

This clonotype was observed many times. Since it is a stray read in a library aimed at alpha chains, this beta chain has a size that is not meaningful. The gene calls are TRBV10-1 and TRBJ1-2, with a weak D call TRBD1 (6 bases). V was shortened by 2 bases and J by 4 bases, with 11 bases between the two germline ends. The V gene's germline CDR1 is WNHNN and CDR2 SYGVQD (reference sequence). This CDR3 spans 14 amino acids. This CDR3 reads CASSEARGAYGYTF. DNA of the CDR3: TGCGCCAGCAGTGAGGCCAGGGGAGCCTATGGCTACACCTTC.

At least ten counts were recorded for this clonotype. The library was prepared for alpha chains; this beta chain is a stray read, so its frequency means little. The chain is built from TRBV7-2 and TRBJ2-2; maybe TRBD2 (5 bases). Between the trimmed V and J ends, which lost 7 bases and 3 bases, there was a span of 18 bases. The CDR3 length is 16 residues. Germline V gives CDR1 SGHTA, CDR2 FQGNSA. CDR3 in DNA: TGTGCCAGCACTCGCAGGCGTGGGAGCTACACCGGGGAGCTGTTTTTT. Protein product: CASTRRRGSYTGELFF. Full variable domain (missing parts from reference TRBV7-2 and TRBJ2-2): GAGVSQSPSNKVTEKGKDVELRCDPISGHTALYWYRQSLGQGLEFLIYFQGNSAPDKSGLPSDRFSAERTGGSVSTLTIQRTQQEDSAVYLCASTRRRGSYTGELFFGEGSRLTVL.

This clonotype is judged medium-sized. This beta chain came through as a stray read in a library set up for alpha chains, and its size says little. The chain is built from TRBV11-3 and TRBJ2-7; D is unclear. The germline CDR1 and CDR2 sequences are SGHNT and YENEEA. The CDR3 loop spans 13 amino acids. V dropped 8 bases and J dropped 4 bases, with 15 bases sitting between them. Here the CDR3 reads CASVDPINYEQYF. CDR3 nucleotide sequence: TGTGCCAGCGTGGACCCGATCAATTACGAGCAGTACTTC.

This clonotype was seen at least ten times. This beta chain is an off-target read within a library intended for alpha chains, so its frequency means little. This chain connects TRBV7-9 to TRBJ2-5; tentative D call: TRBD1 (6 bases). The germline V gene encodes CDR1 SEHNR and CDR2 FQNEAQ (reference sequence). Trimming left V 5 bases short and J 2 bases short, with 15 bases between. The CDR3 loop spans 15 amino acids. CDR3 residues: CASSLNRVGQETQYF. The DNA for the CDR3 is TGTGCCAGCAGCCTAAACAGGGTTGGACAAGAGACCCAGTACTTC.

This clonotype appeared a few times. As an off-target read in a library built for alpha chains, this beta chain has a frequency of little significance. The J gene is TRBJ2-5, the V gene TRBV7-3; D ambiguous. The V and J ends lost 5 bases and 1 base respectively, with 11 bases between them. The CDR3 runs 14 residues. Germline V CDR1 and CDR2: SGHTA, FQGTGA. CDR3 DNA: TGTGCCAGCAGCCCAACGGGTCTCCAAGAGACCCAGTACTTC. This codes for CASSPTGLQETQYF. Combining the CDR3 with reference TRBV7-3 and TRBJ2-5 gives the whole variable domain GAGVSQTPSNKVTEKGKYVELRCDPISGHTALYWYRQSLGQGPEFLIYFQGTGAADDSGLPNDRFFAVRPEGSVSTLKIQRTERGDSAVYLCASSPTGLQETQYFGPGTRLLVL.

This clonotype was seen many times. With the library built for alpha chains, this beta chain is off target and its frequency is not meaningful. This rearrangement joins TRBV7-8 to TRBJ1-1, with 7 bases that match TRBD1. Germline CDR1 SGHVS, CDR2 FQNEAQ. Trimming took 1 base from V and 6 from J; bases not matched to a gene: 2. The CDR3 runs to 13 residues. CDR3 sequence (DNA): TGTGCCAGCAGCTTAGGACAGGGCCCTGAAGCTTTCTTT. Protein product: CASSLGQGPEAFF.

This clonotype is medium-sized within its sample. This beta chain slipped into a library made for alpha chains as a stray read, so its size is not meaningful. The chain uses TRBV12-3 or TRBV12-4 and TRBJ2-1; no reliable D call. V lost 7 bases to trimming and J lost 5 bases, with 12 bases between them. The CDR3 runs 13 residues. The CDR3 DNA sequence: TGTGCCAGCACCTTCCTGATAAACAATGAGCAGTTCTTC. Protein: CASTFLINNEQFF.

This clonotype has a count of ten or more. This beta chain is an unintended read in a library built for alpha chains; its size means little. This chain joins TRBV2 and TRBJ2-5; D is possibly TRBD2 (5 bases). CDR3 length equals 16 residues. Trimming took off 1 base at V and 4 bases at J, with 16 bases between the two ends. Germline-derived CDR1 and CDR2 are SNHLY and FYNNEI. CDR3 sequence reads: CASSEGGGPGRETQYF. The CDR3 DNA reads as TGTGCCAGCAGTGAAGGCGGCGGGCCTGGGAGAGAGACCCAGTACTTC.

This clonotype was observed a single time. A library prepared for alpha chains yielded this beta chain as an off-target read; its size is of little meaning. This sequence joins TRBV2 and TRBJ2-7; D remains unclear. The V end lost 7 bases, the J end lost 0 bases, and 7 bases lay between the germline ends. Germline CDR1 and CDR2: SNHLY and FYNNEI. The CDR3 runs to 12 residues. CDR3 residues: CASKDDSYEQYF. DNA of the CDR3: TGTGCCAGCAAGGATGACTCCTACGAGCAGTACTTC.

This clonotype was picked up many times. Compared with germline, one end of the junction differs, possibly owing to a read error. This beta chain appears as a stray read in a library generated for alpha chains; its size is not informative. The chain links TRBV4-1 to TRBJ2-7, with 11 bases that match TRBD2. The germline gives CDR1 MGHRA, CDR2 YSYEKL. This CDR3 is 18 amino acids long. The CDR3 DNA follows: TGCGCCAGCAGCGAAGATACGACTAGCGGGGTAAGGGCCTACGAGCAGTACTTC. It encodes CASSEDTTSGVRAYEQYF.

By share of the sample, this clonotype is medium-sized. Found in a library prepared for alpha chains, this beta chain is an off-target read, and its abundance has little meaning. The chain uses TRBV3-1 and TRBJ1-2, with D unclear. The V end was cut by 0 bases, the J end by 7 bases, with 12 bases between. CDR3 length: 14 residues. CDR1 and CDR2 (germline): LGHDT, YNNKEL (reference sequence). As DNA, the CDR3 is TGTGCCAGCAGCCAAGAAGCCCCGTTCGCTGGCTACACCTTC. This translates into CASSQEAPFAGYTF.

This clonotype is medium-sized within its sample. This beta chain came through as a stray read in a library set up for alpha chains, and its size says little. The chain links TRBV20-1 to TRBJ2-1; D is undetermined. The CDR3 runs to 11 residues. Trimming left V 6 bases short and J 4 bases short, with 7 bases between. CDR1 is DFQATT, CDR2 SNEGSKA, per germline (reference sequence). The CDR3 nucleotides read TGCAGTGCCAGGAGATACAATGAGCAGTTCTTC. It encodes CSARRYNEQFF.

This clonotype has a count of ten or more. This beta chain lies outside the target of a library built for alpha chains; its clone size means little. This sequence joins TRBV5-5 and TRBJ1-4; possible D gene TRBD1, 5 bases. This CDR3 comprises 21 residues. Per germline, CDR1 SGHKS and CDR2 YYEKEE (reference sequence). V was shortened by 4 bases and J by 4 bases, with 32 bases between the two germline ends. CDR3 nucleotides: TGTGCCAGCAGCCCTCCGTTCGGGTATGGACAAGGACCCTGGGGTAATGAAAAACTGTTTTTT. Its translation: CASSPPFGYGQGPWGNEKLFF.

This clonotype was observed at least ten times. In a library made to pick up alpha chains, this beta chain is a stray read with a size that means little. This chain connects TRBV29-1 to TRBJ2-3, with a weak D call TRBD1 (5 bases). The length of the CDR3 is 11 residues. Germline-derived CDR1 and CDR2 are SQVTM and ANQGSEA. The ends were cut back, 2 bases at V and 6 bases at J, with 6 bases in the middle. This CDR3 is CSVEKGDTQYF. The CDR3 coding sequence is TGCAGCGTTGAAAAGGGGGATACGCAGTATTTT.

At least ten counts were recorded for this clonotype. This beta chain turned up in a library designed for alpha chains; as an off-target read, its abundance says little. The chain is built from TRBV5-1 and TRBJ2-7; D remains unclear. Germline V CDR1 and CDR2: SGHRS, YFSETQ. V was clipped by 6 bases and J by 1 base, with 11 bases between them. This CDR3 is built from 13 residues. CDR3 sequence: CASTRAPSYEQYF. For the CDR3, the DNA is TGCGCCAGCACCCGAGCCCCTTCCTACGAGCAGTACTTC.

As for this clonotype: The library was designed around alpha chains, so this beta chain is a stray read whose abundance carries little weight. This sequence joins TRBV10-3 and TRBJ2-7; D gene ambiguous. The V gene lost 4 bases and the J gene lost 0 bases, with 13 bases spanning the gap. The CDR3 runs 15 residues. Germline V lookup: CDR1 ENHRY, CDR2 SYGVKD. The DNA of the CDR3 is TGTGCCATCAGTGGGGTCCCACAGCGCTCCTACGAGCAGTACTTC. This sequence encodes CAISGVPQRSYEQYF.

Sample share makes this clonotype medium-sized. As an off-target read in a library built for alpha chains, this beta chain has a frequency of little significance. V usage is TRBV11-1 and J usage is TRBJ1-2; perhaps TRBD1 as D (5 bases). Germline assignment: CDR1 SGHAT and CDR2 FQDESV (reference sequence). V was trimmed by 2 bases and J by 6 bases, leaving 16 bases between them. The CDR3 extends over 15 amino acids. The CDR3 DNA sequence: TGTGCCAGCAGCTTAAGCAGGGTAGGATTCGATGGCTACACCTTC. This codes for CASSLSRVGFDGYTF.

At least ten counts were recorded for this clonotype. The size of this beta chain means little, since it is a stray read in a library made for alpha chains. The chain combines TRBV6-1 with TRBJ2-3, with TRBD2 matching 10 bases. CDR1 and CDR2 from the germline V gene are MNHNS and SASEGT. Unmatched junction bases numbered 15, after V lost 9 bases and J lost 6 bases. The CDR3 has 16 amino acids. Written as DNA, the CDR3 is TGTGCCAGTAGACTAGCGGGCCACGATCGTCACGATACGCAGTATTTT. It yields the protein CASRLAGHDRHDTQYF.

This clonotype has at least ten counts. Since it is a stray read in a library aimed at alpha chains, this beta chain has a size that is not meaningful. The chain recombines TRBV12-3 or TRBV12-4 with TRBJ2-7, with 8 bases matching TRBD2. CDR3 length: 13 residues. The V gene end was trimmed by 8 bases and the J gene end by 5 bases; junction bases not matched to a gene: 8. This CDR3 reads CASLLSGSHEQYF. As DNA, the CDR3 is TGTGCCAGCCTGCTGAGCGGGAGCCACGAGCAGTACTTC.

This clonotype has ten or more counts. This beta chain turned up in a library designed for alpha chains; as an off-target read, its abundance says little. The chain's CDR3 is CASSLGWKAFF. The CDR3 DNA follows: TGTGCCAGCAGTTTAGGATGGAAAGCTTTCTTT. This chain connects TRBV12-3 or TRBV12-4 to TRBJ1-1; D is undetermined. Deletions cut 1 base from V and 9 bases from J, with 6 bases between. This CDR3 has 11 residues.

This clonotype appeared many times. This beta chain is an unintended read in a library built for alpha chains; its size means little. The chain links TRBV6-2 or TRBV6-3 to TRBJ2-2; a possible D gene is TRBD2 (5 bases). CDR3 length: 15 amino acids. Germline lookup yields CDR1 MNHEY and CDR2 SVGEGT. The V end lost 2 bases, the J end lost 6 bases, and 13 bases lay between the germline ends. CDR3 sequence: CASSYRGTGSGELFF. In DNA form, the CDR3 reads TGTGCCAGCAGTTACCGGGGTACGGGCTCCGGGGAGCTGTTTTTT.